The TCR beta chain described here comes from a study of cytomegalovirus exposure and HLA in healthy donors. The V gene end was trimmed by 6 bases and the J gene end by 4 bases; junction bases not matched to a gene: 6. The CDR3 spans 13 residues. The germline CDR1 and CDR2 sequences are SGDLS and YYNGEE. Researchers ran the PCR with 60 Vbeta and 13 Jbeta primers. Here immunoSEQ multiplex PCR was the method, and the copy in TCRdb shows in-frame clones only, minus some. The repertoire holds around 180,000 clones, with 65% to 85% as singletons. The chain carries TRBV9 and TRBJ2-5; TRBD1 matches 7 bases. This clonotype originated in a woman in her thirties in good health and CMV-seropositive. The material sequenced was PBMCs. CDR3 sequence (DNA): TGTGCCAGCACCAATACAGGGGTAGAGACCCAGTACTTC. Translating gives CASTNTGVETQYF.